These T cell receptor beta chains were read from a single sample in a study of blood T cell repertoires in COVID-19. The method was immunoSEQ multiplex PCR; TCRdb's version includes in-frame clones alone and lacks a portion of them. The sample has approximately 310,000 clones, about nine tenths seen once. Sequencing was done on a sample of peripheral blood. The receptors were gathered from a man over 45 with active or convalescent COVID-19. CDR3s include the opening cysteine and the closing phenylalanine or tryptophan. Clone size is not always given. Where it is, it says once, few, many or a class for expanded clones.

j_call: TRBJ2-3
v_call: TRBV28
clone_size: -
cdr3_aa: CASSGDSGRATQYF

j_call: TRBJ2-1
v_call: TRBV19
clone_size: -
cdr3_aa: CASSSTGTEAYNEQFF

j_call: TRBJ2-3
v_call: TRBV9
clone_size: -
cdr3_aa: CASSAGGRQSTDTQYF

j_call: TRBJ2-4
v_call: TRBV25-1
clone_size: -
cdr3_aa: CASSEYGSSGSGKNIQYF

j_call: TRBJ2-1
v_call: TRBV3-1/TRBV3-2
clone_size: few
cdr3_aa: CASSQVPGGAGIYNEQFF

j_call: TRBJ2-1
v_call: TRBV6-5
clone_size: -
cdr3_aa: CASSYLGLAAEQFF

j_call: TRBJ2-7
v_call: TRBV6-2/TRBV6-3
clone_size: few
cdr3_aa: CASSKPGQGTHEQYF

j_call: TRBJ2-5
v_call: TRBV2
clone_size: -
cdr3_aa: CASSNQETQYF

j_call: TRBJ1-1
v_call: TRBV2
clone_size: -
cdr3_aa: CASSEALRWAGDTEAFF

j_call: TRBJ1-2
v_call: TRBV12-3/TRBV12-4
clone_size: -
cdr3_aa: CASSSTGLSGYTF

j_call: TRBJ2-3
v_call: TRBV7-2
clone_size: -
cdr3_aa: CASSTSGGAGADTQYF

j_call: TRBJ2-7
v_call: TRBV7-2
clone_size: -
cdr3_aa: CASSRTASYEQYF

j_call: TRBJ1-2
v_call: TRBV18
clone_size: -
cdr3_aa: CASSRGTDYGYTF

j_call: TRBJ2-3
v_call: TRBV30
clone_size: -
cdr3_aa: CAWSRLALESTDTQYF

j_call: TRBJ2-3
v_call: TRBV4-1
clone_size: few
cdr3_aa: CASSQGAGGPVTQYF

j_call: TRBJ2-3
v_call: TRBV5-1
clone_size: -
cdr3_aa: CASSLAARGSTDTQYF

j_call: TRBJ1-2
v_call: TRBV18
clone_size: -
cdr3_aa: CASSLRGIDYGYTF

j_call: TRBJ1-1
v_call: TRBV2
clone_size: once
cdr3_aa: CASTKQEVTEAFF

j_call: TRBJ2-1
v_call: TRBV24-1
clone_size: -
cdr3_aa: CATSDPGRGTGSYNEQFF

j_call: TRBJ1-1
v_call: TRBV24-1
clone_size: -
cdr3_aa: CATSDRGQGAATEAFF

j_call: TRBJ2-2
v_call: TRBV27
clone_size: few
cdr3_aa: CASKRLEGTGELFF

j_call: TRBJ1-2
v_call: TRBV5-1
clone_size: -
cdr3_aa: CASSYGTGDGYTF

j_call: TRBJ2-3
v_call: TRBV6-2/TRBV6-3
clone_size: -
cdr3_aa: CASSYSKWSGVFTDTQYF

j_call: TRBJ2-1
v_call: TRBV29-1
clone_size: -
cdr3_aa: CSVRRLAQSSYNEQFF

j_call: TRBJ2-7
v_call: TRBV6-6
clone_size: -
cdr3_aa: CASGGSSYEQYF

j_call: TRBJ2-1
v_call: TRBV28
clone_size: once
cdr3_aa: CASSGASGRAGNEQFF

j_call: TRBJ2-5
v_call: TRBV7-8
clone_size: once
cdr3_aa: CASSLNIRLAGGETQYF

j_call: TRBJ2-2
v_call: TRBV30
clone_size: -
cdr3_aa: CAWSVLGWELFF

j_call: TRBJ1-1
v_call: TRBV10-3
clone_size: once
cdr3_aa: CAIRADLNTEAFF

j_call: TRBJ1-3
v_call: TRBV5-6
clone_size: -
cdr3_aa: CASSLIRDRAGNTIYF

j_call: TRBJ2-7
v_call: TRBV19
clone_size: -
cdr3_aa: CASIDRQGTSREQYF

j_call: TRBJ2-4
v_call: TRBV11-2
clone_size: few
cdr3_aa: CASSRMDTENIQYF

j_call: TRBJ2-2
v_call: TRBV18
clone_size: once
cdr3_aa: CASSPRTGEGTGELFF

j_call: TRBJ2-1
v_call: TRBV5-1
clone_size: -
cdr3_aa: CASGRDSGHNEQFF

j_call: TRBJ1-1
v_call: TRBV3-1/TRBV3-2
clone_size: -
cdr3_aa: CASSPRGREGGSEAFF

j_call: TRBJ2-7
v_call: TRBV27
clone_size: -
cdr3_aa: CASSLDGISGSYEQYF

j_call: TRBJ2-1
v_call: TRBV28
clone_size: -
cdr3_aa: CASSSPQGGALGNEQFF

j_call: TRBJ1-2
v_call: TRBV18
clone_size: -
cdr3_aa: CASSPFSDYGYTF

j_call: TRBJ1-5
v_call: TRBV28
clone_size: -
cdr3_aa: CASSLPQGNQPQHF

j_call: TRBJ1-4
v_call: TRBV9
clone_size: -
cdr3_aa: CASSVAPGAGEKLFF

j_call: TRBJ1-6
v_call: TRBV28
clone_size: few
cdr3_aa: CASSLAGSVSPLHF

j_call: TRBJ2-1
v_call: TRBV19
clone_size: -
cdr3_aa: CASSISGWADEQFF

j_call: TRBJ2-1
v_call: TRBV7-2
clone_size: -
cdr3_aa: CASSLGASSYNEQFF

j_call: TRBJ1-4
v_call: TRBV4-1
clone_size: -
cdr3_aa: CASSQERGEKLFF

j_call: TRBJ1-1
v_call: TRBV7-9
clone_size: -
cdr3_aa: CASSQGNTEAFF

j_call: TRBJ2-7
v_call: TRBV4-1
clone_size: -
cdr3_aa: CASSRLTSGGDGSYEQYF

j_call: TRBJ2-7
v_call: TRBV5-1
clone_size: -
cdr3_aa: CASSRTSGNYEQYF

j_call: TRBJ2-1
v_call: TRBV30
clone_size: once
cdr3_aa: CAWSLGLAGAYNEQFF

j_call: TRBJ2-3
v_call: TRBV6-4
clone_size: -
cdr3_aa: CASSKEAGVVDTQYF

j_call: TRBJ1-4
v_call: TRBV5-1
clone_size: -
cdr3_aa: CASSLALTGTTNEKLFF

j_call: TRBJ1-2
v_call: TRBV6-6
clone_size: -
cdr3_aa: CASSYSRGVAGYTF

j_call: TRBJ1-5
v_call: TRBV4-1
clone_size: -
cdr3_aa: CASSLSRDSRNQPQHF

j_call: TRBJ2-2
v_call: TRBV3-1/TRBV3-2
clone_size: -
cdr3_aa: CASSPRTGNTGELFF